These T cell receptor beta chains were read from a single sample in a study of shared clonotypes between healthy human individuals. Sequencing was performed with immunoSEQ multiplex PCR; in TCRdb, only in-frame clones are kept and a portion is missing. The sample consists of about 2 million clones, about 95% of them appearing once. Sequences were obtained from naive CD8+ T cells sorted from blood. These TCRs come from a man between 18 and 35 years old in good health. Each CDR3 is given with its conserved first and last residue. A D gene is named only where the DNA matches it firmly. The size field is filled for only some rows; it gives once, few, many or a size class.

clone_size d_call j_call cdr3_length v_call cdr3_nt cdr3_aa
NA TRBD2 TRBJ2-7 15 TRBV5-5 TGTGCCAGCAGCTTGGCCTGGGCTAGCGGCTACGAGCAGTACTTC CASSLAWASGYEQYF
NA NA TRBJ1-4 15 TRBV6-6 TGTGCCAGCAGTTACTCATCTGGGGAAAGTGAAAAACTGTTTTTT CASSYSSGESEKLFF
once TRBD1 TRBJ2-7 14 TRBV30 TGTGCCTGGGGGACAGAAGACCGCTCCTACGAGCAGTACTTC CAWGTEDRSYEQYF
once NA TRBJ2-7 15 TRBV5-1 TGCGCCAGCAGCTTGGCCCAGGGCAGCTCCTACGAGCAGTACTTC CASSLAQGSSYEQYF
NA NA TRBJ1-4 13 TRBV14 TGTGCCAGCAGCCAAGGGTTCGGGGGAAAACTGTTTTTT CASSQGFGGKLFF
NA NA TRBJ1-1 11 TRBV29-1 TGCAGCGCCATTACAGGGTTGGAAGCTTTCTTT CSAITGLEAFF
NA NA TRBJ2-3 16 TRBV7-9 TGTGCCAGCAGCTACGGGACGGCTTCTAGCACAGATACGCAGTATTTT CASSYGTASSTDTQYF
NA TRBD2 TRBJ2-7 15 TRBV27 TGTGCCAGCAGTCTCGGCTCTAGCGGGGGCGGCGGGCAGTACTTC CASSLGSSGGGGQYF
NA NA TRBJ2-1 13 TRBV10-1 TGCGCCAGCAGTGAACTACCCTACAATGAGCAGTTCTTC CASSELPYNEQFF
NA NA TRBJ2-2 13 TRBV27 TGTGCCAGCGTTGACCAGAACACCGGGGAGCTGTTTTTT CASVDQNTGELFF
NA TRBD2 TRBJ2-1 15 TRBV27 TGTGCCAGCAGTTTCCTAGCGGACCCCTACAATGAGCAGTTCTTC CASSFLADPYNEQFF
NA TRBD2 TRBJ2-1 13 TRBV7-3 TGTGCCAGCAGCTCAGGGACTAGCGGAGAGCAGTTCTTC CASSSGTSGEQFF
NA TRBD2 TRBJ2-7 17 TRBV5-1 TGCGCCAGCAGCTTGGCGGGACTAGCGGGCGGCTCCTACGAGCAGTACTTC CASSLAGLAGGSYEQYF
NA TRBD1 TRBJ1-5 17 TRBV12-5 TGTGCTAGTGGTTGGATTGATTTTACAGGGGCCGGTCAGCCCCAGCATTTT CASGWIDFTGAGQPQHF
NA NA TRBJ2-4 18 TRBV4-3 TGCGCCAGCAGCCAAGGGCCATCTATTGGGGGCTTTGGGAACATTCAGTACTTC CASSQGPSIGGFGNIQYF
NA NA TRBJ1-6 12 TRBV28 TGTGCCAGCAGTTTTGATAATTCACCCCTCCACTTT CASSFDNSPLHF
NA NA TRBJ1-5 15 TRBV7-8 TGTGCCAGCAGCTTGGCCGGTGGGGGGGATCAGCCCCAGCATTTT CASSLAGGGDQPQHF
NA NA TRBJ1-4 12 TRBV19 TGTGCCAGTAGTATTGAACAGGGAAAACTGTTTTTT CASSIEQGKLFF
few TRBD2 TRBJ2-2 16 TRBV11-3 TGTGCCAGCAGCTCCGCTAGCGGGAGGCGAACCGGGGAGCTGTTTTTT CASSSASGRRTGELFF